Sequencing of this T cell receptor beta chain was carried out in a study of shared clonotypes between healthy human individuals. The test was conducted at deep level. Assay used: immunoSEQ multiplex PCR; TCRdb lists only in-frame clones, some missing. Of roughly 530,000 clones in the sample, approximately 95% are singletons; the top ten hold under 0.06%. Per germline, CDR1 MDHEN and CDR2 SYDVKM. The CDR3 runs 15 residues. V was pared by 6 bases and J by 4 bases, with 8 bases of the junction left unmatched. Overall study results and limits: The small donor group covered limited genetic and exposure diversity.

As concerns this clone: Its matching antigen is unknown.

J is TRBJ1-2 and V is TRBV28, with 10 bases aligning to TRBD1. Sequences were obtained from naive CD4+ T cells sorted from blood. Subset in this sample: CD45RA+ positively selected. This clonotype was sampled from a woman aged 30 to 39 in good health. CDR3 coding DNA: TGTGCCAGCAGCACGGGACAGGGGAGTATCTATGGCTACACCTTC. Amino acids: CASSTGQGSIYGYTF.